Sequencing of this T cell receptor (beta chain) was carried out in a study of blood T cell repertoires in COVID-19. Study context: Sites across the United States, Italy and Spain contributed samples from acute and convalescent COVID-19.

Seattle patients were enrolled during active infection and followed longitudinally. In the source study's methods: Amplified reference gene primers provided the basis for estimating nucleated cell counts. Method: immunoSEQ multiplex PCR; TCRdb's copy keeps in-frame clones and lacks some. That table is the source of V, J and clone size, and D and trimming were worked out from the DNA. The table records roughly 290,000 clones, 75% to 95% of them present only once. The V gene's germline CDR1 is LGHDT and CDR2 YNNKEL (reference sequence). The V segment lost 4 bases and the J segment 7 bases; nucleotides outside the gene matches: 4. There are 15 residues in the CDR3.

The clonotype originates from a woman in her twenties or thirties with COVID-19, enrolled during active disease. The sample consisted of peripheral blood. The chain couples TRBV3-1 (or the pseudogene TRBV3-2) to TRBJ1-6, with 10 bases that match TRBD1. The CDR3: CASSRGTGENSPLHF. The CDR3 DNA reads as TGTGCCAGCAGCCGCGGGACAGGGGAAAATTCACCCCTCCACTTT.